Following are 13 T cell receptor beta chains from one sample sequenced in a study of blood T cell repertoires in COVID-19. Clones were sequenced by immunoSEQ multiplex PCR, and TCRdb holds only the in-frame ones, with some missing. The sample holds about 240,000 clones; about 89% are singletons and the top ten take 4.1%. Sequenced sample: PBMCs or T cells enriched from blood (not recorded which). Source of these receptors: a young woman who had recovered from COVID-19.

This sequence joins TRBV27 and TRBJ1-2, with D uncertain. Trimming took 3 bases from V and 2 from J, leaving 10 bases between them. The CDR3 runs to 14 residues. Germline lookup yields CDR1 MNHEY and CDR2 SMNVEV (reference sequence). CDR3 loop: CASSFLASNYGYTF. The CDR3, as DNA: TGTGCCAGCAGTTTTTTAGCCAGCAACTATGGCTACACCTTC.

In the case of this clone: One end of the junction is discordant with germline, which a read error may explain. This chain connects TRBV11-2 to TRBJ2-7; 9 positions agree with TRBD2. The CDR3 has 17 amino acids. Per the germline V gene, CDR1 is SGHAT and CDR2 is FQNNGV. CDR3 in amino acids: CASSLDSAGGFLYEQYF. The CDR3 nucleotides are TGTGCCAGCAGCCTAGATTCAGCGGGAGGCTTCCTCTACGAGCAGTACTTC.

CDR3 nucleotides: TGTGCCAGCAGCTTAGGGACAGACAGGGCCCCTTTCTTT. It translates to CASSLGTDRAPFF. The chain couples TRBV7-9 to TRBJ1-1, with TRBD1 matching 7 bases. Germline CDR1 SEHNR, CDR2 FQNEAQ (reference sequence). V was pared by 1 base and J by 12 bases, with 8 bases of the junction left unmatched. The CDR3 extends over 13 amino acids.

The chain carries TRBV5-4 and TRBJ1-6; no definite D call. Trimming cost V 9 bases and J 10 bases, with 20 bases left between them. This CDR3 is 14 amino acids long. Germline V gene data show CDR1 as SGHNT and CDR2 as YYREEE (reference sequence). In DNA, the CDR3 is TGTGCCATCGGGTCGGGTGGCGCGAACTCACCCCTCCACTTT. It codes for CAIGSGGANSPLHF.

The rearrangement joins TRBV5-4 to TRBJ2-2; weak D call: TRBD2 (6 bases). Germline V gene data show CDR1 as SGHNT and CDR2 as YYREEE (reference sequence). The V and J ends lost 0 bases and 2 bases respectively, with 8 bases between them. The CDR3 length is 15 residues. In nucleotides, the CDR3 is TGTGCCAGCAGCTTGGCACTAGCCAACACCGGGGAGCTGTTTTTT. Its protein is CASSLALANTGELFF.

The V gene is TRBV7-9, the J gene TRBJ2-2; D may be TRBD1 (6 bases). The V and J ends lost 5 bases and 4 bases respectively, with 11 bases between them. This CDR3 has 14 amino acids. CDR1 is SEHNR and CDR2 is FQNEAQ in the germline V gene (reference sequence). The CDR3 DNA follows: TGTGCCAGCAGCCCCCAGGGGTCCACCGGGGAGCTGTTTTTT. Its translation is CASSPQGSTGELFF. The full variable domain, completed using reference TRBV7-9 and TRBJ2-2, is DTGVSQNPRHKITKRGQNVTFRCDPISEHNRLYWYRQTLGQGPEFLTYFQNEAQLEKSRLLSDRFSAERPKGSFSTLEIQRTEQGDSAMYLCASSPQGSTGELFFGEGSRLTVL.

This clone was picked up one time. Here the CDR3 DNA reads TGCGCCAGCAGCCAAGAGAGGAGGGGAAGGGCTTTCTTT. This translates into CASSQERRGRAFF. The chain combines TRBV4-3 with TRBJ1-1; tentatively, D is TRBD1 (5 bases). Germline CDR1 is LGHNA and CDR2 is YSLEER. The CDR3 runs 13 residues. The germline V and J ends were trimmed by 0 bases and 11 bases, with 13 bases remaining between them.

The V call is TRBV9, the J call TRBJ2-7; TRBD2 aligns across 14 bases. Looked up from germline, CDR1 is SGDLS and CDR2 is YYNGEE. V gave up 4 bases and J gave up 2 bases; unmatched junction bases: 5. The CDR3 loop spans 16 amino acids. CDR3 nucleotides: TGTGCCAGCAGCCCACGACTAGCGGGAGGGCCCTACGAGCAGTACTTC. This translates into CASSPRLAGGPYEQYF.

The rearrangement uses TRBV18 and TRBJ2-5; 10 bases are a match to TRBD2. Germline V lookup: CDR1 KGHSH, CDR2 LQKENI. The CDR3 runs to 15 residues. Germline trimming cut 3 bases from V and 1 base from J; bases unmatched to any gene: 2. DNA for the CDR3: TGTGCCAGCTCACCCTTAGCGGGAGGCCAAGAGACCCAGTACTTC. Translation: CASSPLAGGQETQYF.

V is TRBV5-1 and J is TRBJ1-3; TRBD1 agrees at 10 bases. V shed 3 bases, J shed 4 bases, and the junction held 4 bases outside the gene matches. Germline V gene lookup returns CDR1 SGHRS and CDR2 YFSETQ. CDR3 length: 15 amino acids. CDR3 coding DNA: TGCGCCAGCAGCTCCGGGACAGGGGTCGGAAACACCATATATTTT. Encoded protein: CASSSGTGVGNTIYF.

This clone has a handful of counts. This chain joins TRBV7-2 and TRBJ1-1; D is unresolved. The CDR3 extends over 14 amino acids. Deletions cut 5 bases from V and 11 bases from J, with 21 bases between. CDR1 is SGHTA and CDR2 is FQGNSA in the germline V gene. The CDR3 is CASSRNITGVAAFF. DNA for the CDR3: TGTGCCAGCAGCCGGAATATTACCGGGGTAGCGGCTTTCTTT.

This clone is a singleton in its sample. The V and J genes are TRBV7-2 and TRBJ1-1; 9 bases are a match to TRBD1. Germline V gives CDR1 SGHTA, CDR2 FQGNSA. With V trimmed by 3 bases and J by 2 bases, 1 base remained unmatched. CDR3 length equals 14 residues. The DNA for the CDR3 is TGTGCCAGCAGCTTGGGACAGGGAAACACTGAAGCTTTCTTT. The encoded protein is CASSLGQGNTEAFF.

The chain joins TRBV19 to TRBJ1-1; D gene uncertain. V lost 8 bases, J lost 4 bases, and 8 bases lay in between. The CDR3 length is 11 residues. Germline assignment: CDR1 LNHDA and CDR2 SQIVND (reference sequence). The CDR3 reads CASAGITEAFF. The CDR3 DNA sequence: TGTGCCAGTGCGGGGATCACTGAAGCTTTCTTT. The variable domain in full, completed from reference TRBV19 and TRBJ1-1, reads DGGITQSPKYLFRKEGQNVTLSCEQNLNHDAMYWYRQDPGQGLRLIYYSQIVNDFQKGDIAEGYSVSREKKESFPLTVTSAQKNPTAFYLCASAGITEAFFGQGTRLTVV.